The 10 T cell receptor beta chains below come from one sample, sequenced in a study of T-cell reconstitution after alpha-beta-depleted transplantation in children. A library of TCRbeta sequences, prepared with unique molecular identifiers, was generated. Each CDR3 protein is one row after TCRdb ran MiXCR on the PCR reads. The table records approximately 91,000 distinct CDR3 sequences, approximately 9.2% of them present only once. The sequencing here drew on PBMCs from the stem cell graft donor, taken from the stem cell graft. These TCRs come from a human donor who donated a stem cell graft to a child with congenital amegakaryocytic thrombocytopenia.

This clonotype has at least ten counts. V gene TRBV18 combines with J gene TRBJ2-7, with D maybe TRBD1 (6 bases). V was clipped by 6 bases and J by 7 bases, with 10 bases between them. The CDR3 loop spans 11 amino acids. Germline V gene lookup returns CDR1 KGHSH and CDR2 LQKENI. For the CDR3, the DNA is TGTGCCAGCTCTGGGGGACAAGAGCAGTACTTC. This encodes CASSGGQEQYF.

The table lists this clonotype with many counts. The rearrangement links TRBV5-1 to TRBJ1-1; 7 bases are a match to TRBD1. The germline CDR1 and CDR2 sequences are SGHRS and YFSETQ. This CDR3 has 14 amino acids. V trimming: 4 bases; J trimming: 1 base; junction bases outside the gene matches: 4. The DNA of the CDR3 is TGCGCCAGCAGCCCCTGGACAGGGAACACTGAAGCTTTCTTT. Encoded protein: CASSPWTGNTEAFF.

This clonotype was observed at least ten times. The V call is TRBV11-2, the J call TRBJ1-1; D gene uncertain. CDR1 and CDR2 from the germline V gene are SGHAT and FQNNGV. Trimming removed 3 bases at V and 4 bases at J, with 9 bases between. CDR3 size: 13 residues. The CDR3 DNA reads TGTGCCAGCAGCTTTTCCCGGGTCACTGAAGCTTTCTTT. Translated: CASSFSRVTEAFF.

This clonotype was seen repeatedly, ten times or more. This chain uses TRBV10-2 with TRBJ2-7; 9 nucleotides line up with TRBD1. J was trimmed by 5 bases and V by 4 bases; bases with no gene match: 3. From germline, CDR1 is WSHSY and CDR2 SAAADI. The CDR3 runs 13 residues. The CDR3 sequence: CASSGDRVHEQYF. In nucleotides, the CDR3 is TGCGCCAGCAGTGGGGACAGGGTTCACGAGCAGTACTTC.

This clonotype was counted between two and nine times. J is TRBJ1-5 and V is TRBV2; no reliable D call. Per the germline V gene, CDR1 is SNHLY and CDR2 is FYNNEI. This CDR3 comprises 14 residues. Trimming took off 1 base at V and 5 bases at J, with 9 bases between the two ends. The CDR3 DNA sequence: TGTGCCAGCAGTGAAGGGACGATCGATCAGCCCCAGCATTTT. It is translated as CASSEGTIDQPQHF.

This clonotype was seen at least ten times. The chain couples TRBV28 to TRBJ1-1, with D possibly being TRBD1 (5 bases). In germline, CDR1 is MDHEN, CDR2 SYDVKM. V lost 1 base and J lost 0, with 9 bases in between. The CDR3 sequence is 15 residues long. The CDR3 bases are TGTGCCAGCAGTTTATCCGGGACCGTGAACACTGAAGCTTTCTTT. It specifies CASSLSGTVNTEAFF.

There are many counts of this clonotype. The chain uses TRBV7-2 and TRBJ2-5, with TRBD1 matching over 9 bases. The CDR3 runs to 16 residues. From germline, CDR1 is SGHTA and CDR2 FQGNSA. With V trimmed by 4 bases and J by 2 bases, 8 bases remained unmatched. The CDR3: CASSSGTGLVQETQYF. The CDR3 DNA follows: TGTGCCAGCAGCTCGGGGACAGGGCTTGTTCAAGAGACCCAGTACTTC.

As concerns this clonotype: A read error may explain this, as a much larger clone is one base away. The chain employs TRBV29-1 and TRBJ1-4, with D unclear. The CDR3 has 13 amino acids. In germline, CDR1 is SQVTM, CDR2 ANQGSEA. Deletions cut 2 bases from V and 12 bases from J, with 16 bases between. The CDR3 protein is CSVERATEEELFF. CDR3 DNA sequence: TGCAGCGTTGAAAGGGCCACGGAGGAAGAACTGTTTTTT.

In this sample, this clonotype turned up many times. The CDR3 nucleotides are TGCGCCAGCAGCCGATTGCCGGGACAGGGAGGCACTAATGAAAAACTGTTTTTT. Its protein product is CASSRLPGQGGTNEKLFF. V is TRBV4-1 and J is TRBJ1-4; 9 positions agree with TRBD1. Germline V lookup: CDR1 MGHRA, CDR2 YSYEKL. V gave up 4 bases and J gave up 2 bases; unmatched junction bases: 11. The CDR3 loop spans 18 amino acids.

Ten or more counts support this clonotype. The rearrangement joins TRBV5-1 to TRBJ2-1, with 9 bases matching TRBD1. In germline, CDR1 is SGHRS, CDR2 YFSETQ. Trimming removed 1 base from V and 8 bases from J; junction bases left unmatched: 7. The CDR3 is 15 residues long. The CDR3 sequence is CASSLRDRAGDEQFF. Written as DNA, the CDR3 is TGCGCCAGCAGCTTGAGGGACAGGGCAGGCGATGAGCAGTTCTTC.